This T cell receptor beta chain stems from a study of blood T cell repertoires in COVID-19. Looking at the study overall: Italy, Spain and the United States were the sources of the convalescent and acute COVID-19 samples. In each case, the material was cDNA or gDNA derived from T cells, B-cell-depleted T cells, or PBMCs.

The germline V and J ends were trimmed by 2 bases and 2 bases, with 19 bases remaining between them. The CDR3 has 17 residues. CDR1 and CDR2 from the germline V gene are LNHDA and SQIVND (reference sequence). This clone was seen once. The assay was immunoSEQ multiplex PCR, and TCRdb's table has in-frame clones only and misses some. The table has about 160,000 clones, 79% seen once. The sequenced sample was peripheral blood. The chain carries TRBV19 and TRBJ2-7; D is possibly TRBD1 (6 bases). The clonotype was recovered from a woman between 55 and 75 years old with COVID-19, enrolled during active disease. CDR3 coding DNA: TGTGCCAGTAGTATAAGGGGGAGCGTGGGGCCCGCCTACGAGCAGTACTTC. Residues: CASSIRGSVGPAYEQYF.